This T cell receptor beta chain was obtained from a study of neurological immune-mediated disorders. There are many counts of this clonotype. CDR3 length: 16 residues. The germline V gene has CDR1 SGHRS and CDR2 YFSETQ. With 0 bases removed from V and 2 bases from J, the gap between germline ends came to 13 bases. The cDNA came from 5'RACE with 10-nucleotide random UMIs. TCRdb recomputed calls from the 5' RACE reads with MiXCR, one row per CDR3 protein. The sample yields about 53,000 distinct CDR3 sequences, approximately 16% seen once. The rearrangement joins TRBV5-1 to TRBJ2-3; tentative D call: TRBD2 (5 bases). The material sequenced was PBMCs. The clonotype comes from a man aged 60 to 75 in good health. CDR3 sequence (DNA): TGCGCCAGCAGCTTGGAGCGGACTCCTAACACAGATACGCAGTATTTT. Translation gives CASSLERTPNTDTQYF. Full variable domain (outside the CDR3, taken from reference TRBV5-1 and TRBJ2-3): KAGVTQTPRYLIKTRGQQVTLSCSPISGHRSVSWYQQTPGQGLQFLFEYFSETQRNKGNFPGRFSGRQFSNSRSEMNVSTLELGDSALYLCASSLERTPNTDTQYFGPGTRLTVL.